This T cell receptor (beta chain) was profiled in a study of tumor and adjacent non-tumor tissue in lung cancer (dated by TCRdb to 2016 to 2018). Notes on the research overall: The cohort included around twelve adenocarcinoma, a couple of squamous cell carcinoma and 1 small cell lung cancer patients. Ages among the roughly 15 patients ranged from roughly 31 to 76 years, there were around ten men and 5 women, and disease was at TNM stage I to III. The study compared bulk TCRbeta repertoires between lung tumor tissue and matched distant non-tumor lung tissue from over 13 lung cancer patients. Sequencing generated a total of approximately 130,000,000 productive TCRbeta reads, averaging about 4 million reads per sample. TCRbeta CDR3 sequencing was performed on roughly 27 paired specimens, with one tumor sample and one normal lung sample collected per patient. Points the paper makes about the study in general: Peripheral blood was not sequenced, so blood TCRbeta repertoires were not examined in the lung cancer patients of the study. Tumor tissue showed significantly higher TCR diversity (inverse Simpson) than normal lung tissue, at 431.37 vs 166.20 (P = 0.0075, Mann-Whitney U test). With only about 16 patients in the cohort, the authors noted that larger samples and more detailed clinical data are needed. The sequencing platform is not named in the methods, and unique molecular identifiers are not mentioned. Significantly higher TCR diversity was found in younger patients, and higher tumor TCR diversity was associated with shorter overall and disease-free survival. In normal lung, the top 100 clones accounted for a significantly larger cumulative share of the repertoire than in tumor tissue.

The library was generated by multiplex PCR. The data were produced on an Illumina HiSeq 2500. TCRbeta libraries were constructed through three rounds of nested PCR with primers (Table S4) according to protocols modified from ARM-PCR. Before sequencing, PCR products of 200-500 bp were excised from the gel and purified with the QIAquick gel extraction kit. The source study handled its data this way. Trimmomatic was used to clean the reads, FLASH was used to merge the reads into complete CDR3 sequences, and MiTCR was used to assign the reads to V(D)J germline segments. VDJtools was used to compute clonal diversity as the inverse Simpson's index. Productive reads were defined as in-frame sequences without a premature stop codon. In TCRdb, the public reads were trimmed at Q25 with fastp and aligned with MiXCR, with productive beta chains retained. Rows are unified per CDR3 protein, each entry keeping the most common DNA and genes. Clone size and V and J calls follow TCRdb, not the original study. The sample has roughly 70,000 distinct CDR3 sequences on record, approximately 68% of them singletons. The top ten clonotypes cover around 30% of the sample.

With regard to this clonotype: The antigen it recognizes is unknown. One base away there is no much larger clone; base qualities are not given.

Bulk unsorted tissue served as the source for RNA extraction, and RNA quality was assessed using a NanoDrop ND-1000 and an Agilent 2100. The normal lung samples consisted of distant non-tumor tissue collected more than 3 cm from the tumor edge. All donors had newly diagnosed lung cancer, had not received prior chemotherapy, and were admitted for thoracic surgery in China between August and November 2014. The study excluded patients who had received radiotherapy or chemotherapy before or who had another cancer at the same time. Surgical tissue pieces of 1-2 cm3 were preserved in RNAlater solution and stored at -80 °C until use. CDR1 and CDR2, per the germline V gene, are MNHNS and SASEGT. The CDR3 starts with the cysteine, ends with the phenylalanine, and has 15 residues. Only the CDR3 portion is preserved as DNA: 45 bases, with reading frame beginning at the first base. V is cut by 5 bases and J by 4 bases, and the space between the germline ends is 15 bases.

The chain employs TRBV6-1 and TRBJ2-1, and possibly TRBD2, on 5 matching bases. Sequencing was done on a sample of distant non-tumor lung tissue. The clonotype originates from a woman aged 45-59 years with non-small cell lung cancer. The CDR3 in this case is CASSLAVGPYNEQFF. The sequenced DNA: TGTGCCAGCAGTCTAGCAGTAGGGCCGTACAATGAGCAGTTCTTC.